The 24 T cell receptor beta chains listed next were all sequenced from one sample in a study of regulatory T cells in long-lasting Graves disease. Time point given: newly diagnosed GD, antithyroid drugs for less than 3 months. TCR sequences were obtained from RNA taken from PBMCs. In building TCR beta libraries, iRepertoire HTBI primers were used together with Arm-PCR of CDR3 regions. One entry per CDR3 protein results from TCRdb running MiXCR on the multiplex PCR reads. Among about 500,000 distinct CDR3 sequences listed, approximately 12% were seen once. These data also formed part of another study, on T cells in Graves' hyperthyroidism and ophthalmopathy.

Sample: peripheral blood mononuclear cells (PBMCs), taken at new diagnosis, from a patient treated with antithyroid drugs. The source of these receptors is a young woman with Graves disease.

The chain joins TRBV15 to TRBJ1-1; TRBD1 is a possible D gene (6 bases). V lost 5 bases to trimming and J lost 3 bases, with 16 bases between them. In germline, CDR1 is LNHNV, CDR2 YYDKDF (reference sequence). This CDR3 spans 15 amino acids. The CDR3 bases are TGTGCCACCAGCCCGGGACACTTGATCGACACTGAAGCTTTCTTT. It translates to CATSPGHLIDTEAFF.

The genes are TRBV15 and TRBJ2-1; unclear D gene. The CDR3 is 13 amino acids. The germline V gene has CDR1 LNHNV and CDR2 YYDKDF (reference sequence). V gave up 3 bases and J gave up 8 bases, with 11 bases separating them. The CDR3 here is CATSSYYNDEQFF. CDR3 DNA: TGTGCCACCAGCAGTTACTATAACGATGAGCAGTTCTTC.

This clonotype was seen ten or more times. The chain recombines TRBV12-3 or TRBV12-4 with TRBJ2-5; no clear D. V was trimmed by 3 bases and J by 0 bases, leaving 8 bases between them. CDR3 length: 14 residues. The DNA for the CDR3 is TGTGCCAGCAGTTTGAGTACCTACCAAGAGACCCAGTACTTC. It specifies CASSLSTYQETQYF.

This clonotype was seen at least ten times. The chain is built from TRBV27 and TRBJ1-2; no firm D call. With 2 bases removed from V and 8 bases from J, the gap between germline ends came to 12 bases. The germline V gene has CDR1 MNHEY and CDR2 SMNVEV (reference sequence). The CDR3 totals 13 residues. The CDR3 spells CASSLRDSTGYTF. The CDR3 DNA sequence: TGTGCCAGCAGTTTAAGGGATTCAACCGGCTACACCTTC.

Turning to this clonotype: A much larger clone sits a single nucleotide away, making a read error possible. The J gene is TRBJ1-5, the V gene TRBV20-1; a possible D gene is TRBD1 (5 bases). The CDR3 extends over 13 amino acids. V lost 6 bases and J lost 7, with 16 bases in between. The V gene's germline CDR1 is DFQATT and CDR2 SNEGSKA (reference sequence). The CDR3 DNA is TGCAGTGCACATCATGGGGCGGACCAGCCCCAGCATTTT. This gives the protein CSAHHGADQPQHF.

This clonotype appeared many times. The chain employs TRBV6-1 and TRBJ2-3, with 7 bases lining up with TRBD2. Germline CDR1 is MNHNS and CDR2 is SASEGT. V was clipped by 6 bases and J by 4 bases; unmatched bases: 10. CDR3 length equals 15 residues. CDR3 in amino acids: CASRTIAGGSDTQYF. CDR3 coding DNA: TGTGCCAGCAGAACAATAGCGGGTGGTTCAGATACGCAGTATTTT.

This clonotype was seen only a few times. The chain recombines TRBV19 with TRBJ1-5; no firm D call. There are 16 residues in the CDR3. Trimming stripped 3 bases from V and 5 bases from J, with 17 bases between. CDR1 LNHDA and CDR2 SQIVND come from the germline V gene (reference sequence). The CDR3 is CASSISPGSSDQPQHF. CDR3 bases: TGTGCCAGTAGTATTTCGCCGGGCTCCTCAGATCAGCCCCAGCATTTT.

There are a few counts of this clonotype. This chain connects TRBV6-1 to TRBJ2-2; a possible D gene is TRBD1 (5 bases). CDR3 length: 14 amino acids. With 7 bases removed from V and 7 bases from J, the gap between germline ends came to 16 bases. From germline, CDR1 is MNHNS and CDR2 SASEGT. This CDR3 is CASNPTAGYGELFF. CDR3 sequence (DNA): TGTGCCAGCAATCCGACAGCTGGGTACGGGGAGCTGTTTTTT.

This clonotype has ten or more counts. The chain uses TRBV5-1 and TRBJ2-3, with D hard to call. The CDR3 totals 15 residues. The germline V gene encodes CDR1 SGHRS and CDR2 YFSETQ. With 0 bases removed from V and 0 bases from J, the gap between germline ends came to 8 bases. As DNA, the CDR3 is TGCGCCAGCAGCTTGGGTCAGGCCAGCACAGATACGCAGTATTTT. It encodes CASSLGQASTDTQYF. Drawing the rest from reference TRBV5-1 and TRBJ2-3, the complete variable domain is KAGVTQTPRYLIKTRGQQVTLSCSPISGHRSVSWYQQTPGQGLQFLFEYFSETQRNKGNFPGRFSGRQFSNSRSEMNVSTLELGDSALYLCASSLGQASTDTQYFGPGTRLTVL.

This clonotype was observed many times. This CDR3 reads CASSYAGGRYEQYF. The CDR3 DNA sequence: TGTGCCAGCAGTTACGCCGGGGGGCGGTACGAGCAGTACTTC. The V gene is TRBV6-2 or TRBV6-3, the J gene TRBJ2-7, with D maybe TRBD2 (7 bases). The length of the CDR3 is 14 residues. Germline V lookup: CDR1 MNHEY, CDR2 SVGEGT. Trimming stripped 2 bases from V and 4 bases from J, with 12 bases between.

This clonotype has only a few counts. The V gene is TRBV7-8, the J gene TRBJ1-5; perhaps TRBD1 as D (5 bases). This CDR3 region has 14 residues. The germline gives CDR1 SGHVS, CDR2 FQNEAQ. Trimming left V 0 bases short and J 6 bases short, with 9 bases between. CDR3 DNA: TGTGCCAGCAGCTTAGCGGGGGGGAGTCAGCCCCAGCATTTT. This translates into CASSLAGGSQPQHF.

A remark on this clonotype: A far larger clone is just one base off, so this is likely a read error. J is TRBJ2-1 and V is TRBV7-9; the D is unclear. Germline CDR1 is SEHNR and CDR2 is FQNEAQ (reference sequence). CDR3 size: 13 residues. The CDR3 DNA reads TGTGCCAGCAGCTTAGGTCTTTTCAATGAGCGGTTCTTC. Translated, it gives CASSLGLFNERFF.

This clonotype has only a few counts. This chain links TRBV28 with TRBJ1-5; D gene ambiguous. Germline V gene data show CDR1 as MDHEN and CDR2 as SYDVKM. CDR3 length: 15 amino acids. V shed 3 bases and J shed 5 bases, with 14 bases lying between them. The CDR3 reads CASSFRPEGDQPQHF. CDR3 coding DNA: TGTGCCAGCAGTTTCCGACCGGAAGGCGATCAGCCCCAGCATTTT.

This clonotype was picked up a small number of times. The V gene is TRBV19, the J gene TRBJ2-2; D is uncertain. Trimming left V 4 bases short and J 8 bases short, with 8 bases between. Germline V gene lookup returns CDR1 LNHDA and CDR2 SQIVND (reference sequence). The CDR3 sequence is 12 residues long. CDR3 nucleotide sequence: TGTGCCAGTAGTACCCCTAGGGGGGAGCTGTTTTTT. Translation gives CASSTPRGELFF.

Only a few counts were recorded for this clonotype. A much bigger clone sits one base away, suggesting this may be a read error. The chain employs TRBV9 and TRBJ1-5, with 9 bases matching TRBD1. Germline V gene lookup returns CDR1 SGDLS and CDR2 YYNGEE. The CDR3 contains 14 residues. CDR3 loop: CASSATGGYQPRHF. The CDR3 DNA sequence: TGTGCCAGCAGCGCCACAGGGGGCTATCAGCCCCGGCATTTT.

Ten or more counts support this clonotype. The rearrangement links TRBV27 to TRBJ1-5; TRBD1 matches 7 bases. Germline CDR1 reads MNHEY; CDR2 reads SMNVEV (reference sequence). V lost 3 bases, J lost 6 bases, and 5 bases stayed unmatched. This CDR3 spans 14 amino acids. CDR3 DNA: TGTGCCAGCAGTTTCAGGGGGAGTGGTCAGCCCCAGCATTTT. Protein: CASSFRGSGQPQHF.

This clonotype appeared many times. The V and J genes are TRBV5-8 and TRBJ1-2; D remains ambiguous. The CDR3 sequence is 13 residues long. V was cut by 5 bases and J by 8 bases, with 16 bases left in between. The germline gives CDR1 SGHTS, CDR2 YDEGEE. CDR3 in DNA: TGTGCCAGCAGTCCCCACACGCCGTGGGGCTACACCTTC. This translates into CASSPHTPWGYTF.

This clonotype was counted ten times or more. This chain links TRBV7-9 with TRBJ1-2; D may be TRBD1 (5 bases). CDR1 SEHNR and CDR2 FQNEAQ come from the germline V gene (reference sequence). V lost 2 bases and J lost 13, with 14 bases in between. The CDR3 runs 12 residues. CDR3 nucleotide sequence: TGTGCCAGCAGCTTACCAGGGAGGGGTCGCACCTTC. Its translation: CASSLPGRGRTF.

This clonotype was seen more than once but under ten times. J is TRBJ2-2 and V is TRBV6-2 or TRBV6-3; TRBD1 matches at 9 bases. The germline CDR1 and CDR2 sequences are MNHEY and SVGEGT. There are 16 residues in the CDR3. V shed 6 bases, J shed 5 bases, and the junction held 10 bases outside the gene matches. The CDR3 nucleotides are TGTGCCAGCAGCCGACCACAGGGGGCTCGGACCGGGGAGCTGTTTTTT. This translates into CASSRPQGARTGELFF.

This clonotype has ten or more counts. CDR3 residues: CASSLVPNTEAFF. The CDR3 DNA reads as TGTGCCAGCTCCCTCGTACCGAACACTGAAGCTTTCTTT. The chain links TRBV11-2 to TRBJ1-1; D remains ambiguous. Germline V gives CDR1 SGHAT, CDR2 FQNNGV. Deletions cut 8 bases from V and 1 base from J, with 11 bases between. The CDR3 covers 13 residues.

This clonotype was recorded at least ten times. This chain links TRBV20-1 with TRBJ2-7; 11 bases are a match to TRBD2. The trim removed 6 bases at V and 2 bases at J, leaving 3 bases unmatched. The CDR3 consists of 13 residues. The germline CDR1 and CDR2 sequences are DFQATT and SNEGSKA (reference sequence). The CDR3 DNA follows: TGCAGTGCGGCGACTAGCGGGACCTACGAGCAGTACTTC. This encodes CSAATSGTYEQYF.

This clonotype has at least ten counts. The chain uses TRBV2 and TRBJ2-3; D call uncertain. This CDR3 is 14 amino acids long. Per germline, CDR1 SNHLY and CDR2 FYNNEI. V was clipped by 3 bases and J by 6 bases, with 13 bases between them. The CDR3 loop is CASSEELPVDTQYF. The CDR3 DNA reads TGTGCCAGCAGTGAGGAGCTGCCGGTGGATACGCAGTATTTT.

Notes on this clonotype: Given the absence of the conserved phenylalanine or tryptophan at the CDR3 end, a read error is likely. The genes are TRBV20-1 and TRBJ2-1; 11 bases are shared with TRBD2. The germline V gene has CDR1 DFQATT and CDR2 SNEGSKA (reference sequence). The trim removed 7 bases at V and 0 bases at J, leaving 8 bases unmatched. The CDR3 extends over 16 amino acids. In nucleotides, the CDR3 is TGCAGTGGAACTAGCGGGAGCGCTAGCTCCTACAATGAGCAGTTCTTG. This gives the protein CSGTSGSASSYNEQFL.

A note on this clonotype: This clone may be a read error of a much larger clone one base away. The gene calls are TRBV6-4 and TRBJ2-1, with D perhaps TRBD2 (5 bases). Between the trimmed V and J ends, which lost 6 bases and 6 bases, there was a span of 30 bases. This CDR3 is built from 19 residues. CDR1 and CDR2 from the germline V gene are MRHNA and SNTAGT. The CDR3 is CASRVHSGSGVYLTNEQFF. CDR3 in DNA: TGTGCCAGCAGAGTCCATAGTGGGAGTGGGGTTTATTTAACCAATGAGCAGTTCTTC.